The 15 T cell receptor beta chains below all came from one sample that was sequenced in a study of cytomegalovirus exposure and HLA in healthy donors. PCR was performed using 60 Vbeta and 13 Jbeta primers. Clones were sequenced by immunoSEQ multiplex PCR, and TCRdb holds only the in-frame ones, with some missing. The table includes 84,000 or so clones, roughly 80% detected once. The sequenced sample was PBMCs. Receptors originate from a boy younger than 18 in good health and CMV-seronegative.

The CDR3 loop reads CASSEEGLAGGPRYEQYF. CDR3 coding DNA: TGTGCCAGCAGTGAAGAGGGGCTAGCGGGAGGGCCACGATACGAGCAGTACTTC. V and J are TRBV2 and TRBJ2-7; 12 bases are a match to TRBD2. CDR3 length: 18 amino acids. Germline CDR1 and CDR2: SNHLY and FYNNEI. Trimming removed 1 base from V and 4 bases from J; junction bases left unmatched: 11.

This clone was counted a few times. The chain recombines TRBV28 with TRBJ1-5; the D gene is possibly TRBD1 (5 bases). The V gene lost 10 bases and the J gene lost 3 bases, with 13 bases spanning the gap. The V gene's germline CDR1 is MDHEN and CDR2 SYDVKM. This CDR3 is built from 13 residues. CDR3 sequence reads: CATNTGSNQPQHF. The DNA for the CDR3 is TGTGCCACCAATACAGGTTCCAATCAGCCCCAGCATTTT. Full variable domain (outside the CDR3, taken from reference TRBV28 and TRBJ1-5): DVKVTQSSRYLVKRTGEKVFLECVQDMDHENMFWYRQDPGLGLRLIYFSYDVKMKEKGDIPEGYSVSREKKERFSLILESASTNQTSMYLCATNTGSNQPQHFGDGTRLSIL.

The chain has TRBV28 and TRBJ1-1, with TRBD1 matching over 7 bases. After removal of 6 bases from V and 2 bases from J, the junction contained 3 bases not matched to a gene. The CDR3 contains 13 residues. Germline V CDR1 and CDR2: MDHEN, SYDVKM. The CDR3 is CASSHRGNTEAFF. Written as DNA, the CDR3 is TGTGCCAGCAGCCACAGGGGTAACACTGAAGCTTTCTTT.

This clone occurred a few times. The genes are TRBV14 and TRBJ2-1; the match to TRBD2 covers 8 bases. Looked up from germline, CDR1 is SGHDN and CDR2 is FVKESK. V lost 3 bases to trimming and J lost 0 bases; unmatched junction nucleotides: 16. The CDR3 length is 20 residues. The CDR3 sequence is CASSHYWRGATSSSYNEQFF. DNA for the CDR3: TGTGCCAGCAGCCACTACTGGCGGGGGGCTACGTCAAGCTCCTACAATGAGCAGTTCTTC.

V and J are TRBV29-1 and TRBJ1-2, with a tentative D call TRBD1 (6 bases). CDR1 and CDR2 (germline): SQVTM, ANQGSEA. CDR3 length: 12 residues. With 4 bases removed from V and 5 bases from J, the gap between germline ends came to 11 bases. In nucleotides, the CDR3 is TGCAGCGTTGTTAGGCAGGGGTATGGCTACACCTTC. Translated, it gives CSVVRQGYGYTF.

This clone was counted only a few times. V usage is TRBV7-2 and J usage is TRBJ1-3, with TRBD1 identical over 9 bases. The V gene's germline CDR1 is SGHTA and CDR2 FQGNSA. CDR3 length: 15 residues. Trimming removed 3 bases from V and 4 bases from J; junction bases left unmatched: 4. CDR3 residues: CASSLTGGVGNTIYF. The CDR3 bases are TGTGCCAGCAGCTTGACAGGGGGGGTAGGAAACACCATATATTTT.

Written as DNA, the CDR3 is TGCGCCAGCAGCCAAGTGCTGGAGGACACTGAAGCTTTCTTT. It encodes CASSQVLEDTEAFF. The chain uses TRBV4-3 and TRBJ1-1, with D uncertain. The CDR3 has 14 residues. Deletions cut 1 base from V and 3 bases from J, with 9 bases between. The germline V gene encodes CDR1 LGHNA and CDR2 YSLEER.

The rearrangement joins TRBV4-1 to TRBJ2-1; 14 nucleotides match TRBD2. Trimming took 2 bases from V and 7 from J; bases not matched to a gene: 7. The CDR3 runs 17 residues. Germline V gives CDR1 MGHRA, CDR2 YSYEKL. The CDR3 bases are TGCGCCAGCAGCCAACTGACTAGCGGGGGGGCTAGGAATGAGCAGTTCTTC. This codes for CASSQLTSGGARNEQFF.

The J gene is TRBJ2-7, the V gene TRBV10-3, with a tentative D call TRBD1 (6 bases). V was trimmed by 6 bases and J by 0 bases, leaving 12 bases between them. The germline CDR1 and CDR2 sequences are ENHRY and SYGVKD. The CDR3 contains 14 residues. For the CDR3, the DNA is TGTGCCATCAGGACAGGTGGGCTCTCCTACGAGCAGTACTTC. This sequence encodes CAIRTGGLSYEQYF.

The V gene is TRBV30, the J gene TRBJ2-6; 7 bases map to TRBD2. Trimming removed 5 bases from V and 2 bases from J; junction bases left unmatched: 0. CDR3 length equals 13 residues. The V gene's germline CDR1 is GTSNPN and CDR2 SVGIG (reference sequence). The CDR3 DNA is TGTGCCTGGGGGGGGGCTGGGGCCAACGTCCTGACTTTC. Translated, it gives CAWGGAGANVLTF.

The gene calls are TRBV7-2 and TRBJ2-3, with D maybe TRBD1 (6 bases). The CDR3 runs 14 residues. CDR1 SGHTA and CDR2 FQGNSA come from the germline V gene. V was pared by 5 bases and J by 6 bases, with 15 bases between. CDR3 nucleotide sequence: TGTGCCAGCAGCCAGGGCCAGGGGACGGATACGCAGTATTTT. This codes for CASSQGQGTDTQYF.

This chain links TRBV5-6 with TRBJ2-7; 13 nucleotides line up with TRBD2. Trimming took 5 bases from V and 7 from J; bases not matched to a gene: 12. CDR1 SGHDT and CDR2 YYEEEE come from the germline V gene. There are 16 residues in the CDR3. This CDR3 reads CASRRGLAGRRGEQYF. The CDR3 DNA follows: TGTGCCAGCAGACGGGGACTAGCGGGAAGGCGAGGGGAGCAGTACTTC.

This clone was seen a few times. The chain links TRBV6-5 to TRBJ1-5, with D tentatively TRBD1 (5 bases). The CDR3 is made up of 13 amino acids. Trimming removed 9 bases from V and 4 bases from J, with 13 bases in between. Germline-derived CDR1 and CDR2 are MNHEY and SVGAGI. In nucleotides, the CDR3 is TGTGCCAGTACAGGCGACGTTAATCAGCCCCAGCATTTT. Its protein is CASTGDVNQPQHF.

V is TRBV6-5 and J is TRBJ2-1; TRBD1 is a possible D gene (5 bases). Trimming removed 2 bases at V and 11 bases at J, with 16 bases between. The CDR3 loop spans 14 amino acids. The germline CDR1 and CDR2 sequences are MNHEY and SVGAGI. CDR3 loop: CASSYGQGGGKQFF. The CDR3 DNA reads as TGTGCCAGCAGTTACGGGCAGGGTGGTGGGAAGCAGTTCTTC.

The chain uses TRBV5-6 and TRBJ1-6; 8 bases agree with TRBD1. Per germline, CDR1 SGHDT and CDR2 YYEEEE. The CDR3 loop spans 14 amino acids. J gave up 8 bases and V 2 bases, and 3 bases lay outside the gene matches. The CDR3: CASSFGQGDSPLHF. In DNA form, the CDR3 reads TGTGCCAGCAGCTTTGGACAGGGTGATTCACCCCTCCACTTT.